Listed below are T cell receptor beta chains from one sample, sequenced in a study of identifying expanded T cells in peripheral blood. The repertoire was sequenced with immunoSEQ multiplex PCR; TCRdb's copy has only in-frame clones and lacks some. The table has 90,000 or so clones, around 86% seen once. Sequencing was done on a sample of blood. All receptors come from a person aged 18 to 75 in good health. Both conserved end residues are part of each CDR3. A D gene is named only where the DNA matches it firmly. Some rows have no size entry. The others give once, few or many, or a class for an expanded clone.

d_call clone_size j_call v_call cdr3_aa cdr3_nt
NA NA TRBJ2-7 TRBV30 CAWSVFTSYEQYF TGTGCCTGGAGTGTATTCACCTCCTACGAGCAGTACTTC
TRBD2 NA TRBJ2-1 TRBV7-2 CASSLGPLAGGPNNEQFF TGTGCCAGCAGCTTAGGGCCGCTAGCGGGGGGCCCAAACAATGAGCAGTTCTTC
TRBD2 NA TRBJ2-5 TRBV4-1 CASSQDPAGGPQETQYF TGCGCCAGCAGCCAAGATCCTGCGGGGGGGCCCCAAGAGACCCAGTACTTC
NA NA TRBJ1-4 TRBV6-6 CASSYREKLFF TGTGCCAGCAGTTACAGGGAAAAACTGTTTTTT
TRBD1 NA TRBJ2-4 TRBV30 CAWRRGLAKNIQYF TGTGCCTGGAGGAGGGGGCTAGCCAAAAACATTCAGTACTTC
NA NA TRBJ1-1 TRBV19 CASSIGTSEAFF TGTGCCAGTAGTATCGGTACCTCTGAAGCTTTCTTT
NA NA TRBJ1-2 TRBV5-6 CASSWGRGSYGYTF TGTGCCAGCAGCTGGGGGCGGGGTTCCTATGGCTACACCTTC
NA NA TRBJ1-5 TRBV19 CASSARDQPQHF TGTGCCAGTAGTGCCAGAGATCAGCCCCAGCATTTT
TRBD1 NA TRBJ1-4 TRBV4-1 CASSQTGTGNEKLFF TGCGCCAGCAGCCAGACCGGGACAGGTAATGAAAAACTGTTTTTT
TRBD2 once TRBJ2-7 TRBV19 CASSIAGDTYEQYF TGTGCCAGTAGCATAGCGGGGGATACCTACGAGCAGTACTTC
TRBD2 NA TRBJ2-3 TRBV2 CASSRTRNTDTQYF TGTGCCAGCAGCCGGACTAGGAACACAGATACGCAGTATTTT
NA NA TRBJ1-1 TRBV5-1 CASSLGTTLTEAFF TGCGCCAGCAGCTTGGGGACCACCCTCACTGAAGCTTTCTTT
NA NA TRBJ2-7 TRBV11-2 CASSSHLGASAGEQYF TGTGCCAGCAGCTCTCACCTGGGGGCCTCGGCGGGGGAGCAGTACTTC
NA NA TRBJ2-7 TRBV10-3 CAISERTRSSYEQYF TGTGCCATCAGTGAGAGGACGAGAAGCTCCTACGAGCAGTACTTC
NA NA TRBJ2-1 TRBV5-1 CASSLTGFSFNEQFF TGCGCCAGCAGCTTGACGGGTTTTTCCTTCAATGAGCAGTTCTTC
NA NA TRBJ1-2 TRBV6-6 CASNPEEGVRGYTF TGTGCCAGCAACCCCGAGGAGGGGGTGCGTGGCTACACCTTC
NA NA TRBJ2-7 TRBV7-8 CASSPNYEQYF TGTGCCAGCAGCCCGAACTACGAGCAGTACTTC
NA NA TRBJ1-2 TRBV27 CASSLFHSGGSSYGYTF TGTGCCAGCAGTTTATTTCATTCGGGGGGGTCTAGCTATGGCTACACCTTC
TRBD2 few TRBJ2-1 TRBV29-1 CSVEGGGAYNEQFF TGCAGCGTTGAGGGCGGGGGGGCCTACAATGAGCAGTTCTTC
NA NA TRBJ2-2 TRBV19 CASRSLQGSGELFF TGTGCCAGTCGCTCCCTACAGGGCTCCGGGGAGCTGTTTTTT
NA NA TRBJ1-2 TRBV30 CAWSLRGIDGYTF TGTGCCTGGAGCCTTAGGGGAATCGATGGCTACACCTTC
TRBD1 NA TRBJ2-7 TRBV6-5 CASQTGPSYEQYF TGTGCCAGCCAGACAGGGCCCTCCTACGAGCAGTACTTC
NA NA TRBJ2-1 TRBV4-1 CASSHKPYNEQFF TGCGCCAGCAGCCACAAACCCTACAATGAGCAGTTCTTC
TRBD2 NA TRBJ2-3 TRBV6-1 CASRRGVPTDTQYF TGTGCCAGCAGACGGGGGGTCCCCACAGATACGCAGTATTTT
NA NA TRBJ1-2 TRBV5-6 CASSSGTSYGYTF TGTGCCAGCAGCTCCGGGACTTCCTATGGCTACACCTTC